What follows describes a single T cell receptor (beta chain). Its antigen is not identified. At one boundary the junction diverges from the germline segment, which might be a read error. The CDR3 covers 15 residues. Germline V gene sequence: CDR1 SEHNR, CDR2 FQNEAQ (reference sequence). This entry comes from a study of cytomegalovirus exposure and HLA in healthy donors. Study results and caveats: Listed as cytomegalovirus-associated were 150 or so TCR beta chains. Later on, an analysis tied around 17,000 TCR beta sequences to HLA alleles at 0.05 false discovery rate.

Healthy donors of bone marrow made up the group. Amplification used 60 Vbeta primers and 13 Jbeta primers. As originally analysed: An analysis that came later counted 80 million or so unique TCR beta chains, approximately 11 million shared. Clones were sequenced by immunoSEQ multiplex PCR, and TCRdb holds only the in-frame ones, with some missing. V and J calls and clone size are given by that table; D and trimming were obtained from the DNA. The sample carries 150,000 to 200,000 clones, less than 90% recorded once. The sequence derives from a girl under three years old in good health and CMV-seronegative. Sequenced sample: PBMCs. V and J are TRBV7-9 and TRBJ2-4; 8 nucleotides match TRBD2. CDR3 in DNA: TGTGCCAGCAGCGTAGCCAGCGGGGGAAAAAACATTCAGTACTTC. It is translated as CASSVASGGKNIQYF.